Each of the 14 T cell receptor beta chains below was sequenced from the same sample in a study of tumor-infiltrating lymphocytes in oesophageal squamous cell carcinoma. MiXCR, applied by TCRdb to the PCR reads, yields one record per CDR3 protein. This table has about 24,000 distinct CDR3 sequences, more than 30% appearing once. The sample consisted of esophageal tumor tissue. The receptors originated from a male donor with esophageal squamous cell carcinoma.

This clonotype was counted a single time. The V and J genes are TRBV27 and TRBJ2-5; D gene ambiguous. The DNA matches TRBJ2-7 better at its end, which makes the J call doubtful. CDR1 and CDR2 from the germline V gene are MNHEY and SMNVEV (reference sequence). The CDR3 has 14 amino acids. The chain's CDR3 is CASSLKFTSYEQYF. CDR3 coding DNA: TGTGCCAGCAGTTTAAAGTTTACGTCCTACGAGCAGTACTTC.

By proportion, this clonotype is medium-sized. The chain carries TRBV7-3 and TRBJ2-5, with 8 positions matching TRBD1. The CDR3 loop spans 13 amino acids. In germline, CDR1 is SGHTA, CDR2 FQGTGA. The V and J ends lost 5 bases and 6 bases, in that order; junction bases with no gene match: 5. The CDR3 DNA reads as TGTGCCAGCAGCCGAGGACAGGGAAAGACCCAGTACTTC. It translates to CASSRGQGKTQYF. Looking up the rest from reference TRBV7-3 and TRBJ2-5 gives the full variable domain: GAGVSQTPSNKVTEKGKYVELRCDPISGHTALYWYRQSLGQGPEFLIYFQGTGAADDSGLPNDRFFAVRPEGSVSTLKIQRTERGDSAVYLCASSRGQGKTQYFGPGTRLLVL.

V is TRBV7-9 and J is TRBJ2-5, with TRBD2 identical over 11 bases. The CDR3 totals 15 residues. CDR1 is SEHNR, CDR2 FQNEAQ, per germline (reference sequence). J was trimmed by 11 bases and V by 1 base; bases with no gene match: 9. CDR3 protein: CASSLGSSGRWEQYF. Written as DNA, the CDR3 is TGTGCCAGCAGCTTAGGGTCTAGCGGGAGGTGGGAGCAGTACTTC.

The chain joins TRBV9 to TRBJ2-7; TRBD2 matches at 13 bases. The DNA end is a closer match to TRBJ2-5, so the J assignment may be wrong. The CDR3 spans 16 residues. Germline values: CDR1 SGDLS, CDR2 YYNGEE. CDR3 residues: CASSAGRLAGGETQYF. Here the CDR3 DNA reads TGTGCCAGCAGCGCAGGTAGACTAGCGGGGGGAGAGACCCAGTACTTC.

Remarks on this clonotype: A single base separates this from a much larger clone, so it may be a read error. DNA of the CDR3: TGTGCCAGCAGTCTAGCGAGCTCCTACAATGAGCAGTACTTC. This codes for CASSLASSYNEQYF. The chain employs TRBV5-3 and TRBJ2-1; TRBD2 might be the D (6 bases). The end of the DNA aligns better with TRBJ2-7, so the J call may be wrong. TRBV5-3 is treated as an ORF (open reading frame) with a function not yet certain. CDR3 length equals 14 residues.

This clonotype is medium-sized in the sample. CDR3 DNA sequence: TGTGCCAGCAGCTTAGCGACCAGCGGGAGGGCCGATACGCAGTATTTT. It yields the protein CASSLATSGRADTQYF. The rearrangement links TRBV7-8 to TRBJ2-3, with 10 bases that match TRBD2. Per the germline V gene, CDR1 is SGHVS and CDR2 is FQNEAQ. The CDR3 spans 16 residues. V trimming: 0 bases; J trimming: 6 bases; junction bases outside the gene matches: 6.

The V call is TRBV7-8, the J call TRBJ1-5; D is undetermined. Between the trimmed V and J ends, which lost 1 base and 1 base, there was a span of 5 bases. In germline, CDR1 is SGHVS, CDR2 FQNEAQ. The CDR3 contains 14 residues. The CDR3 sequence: CASSLEMSNQPQHF. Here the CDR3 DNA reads TGTGCCAGCAGCTTAGAGATGAGCAATCAGCCCCAGCATTTT.

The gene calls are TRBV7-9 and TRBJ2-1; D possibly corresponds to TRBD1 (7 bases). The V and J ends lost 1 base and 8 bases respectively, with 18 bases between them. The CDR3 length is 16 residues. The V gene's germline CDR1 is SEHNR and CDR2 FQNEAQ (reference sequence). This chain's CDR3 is CASSLGYRGGWDEQFF. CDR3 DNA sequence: TGTGCCAGCAGCTTAGGTTACAGGGGAGGATGGGATGAGCAGTTCTTC.

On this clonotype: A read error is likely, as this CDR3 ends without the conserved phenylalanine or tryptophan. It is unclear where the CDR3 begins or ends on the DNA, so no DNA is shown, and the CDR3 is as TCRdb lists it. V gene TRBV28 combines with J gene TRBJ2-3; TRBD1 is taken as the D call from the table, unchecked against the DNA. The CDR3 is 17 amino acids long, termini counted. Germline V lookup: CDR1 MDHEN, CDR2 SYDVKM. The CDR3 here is CASSPYPGQGVEQYFGP.

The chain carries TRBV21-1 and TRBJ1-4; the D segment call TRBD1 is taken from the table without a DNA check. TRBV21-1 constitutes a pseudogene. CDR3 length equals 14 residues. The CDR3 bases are TGTGCCAGCAGCAACTCTGGGGGGGGGGAAAAACTGTTTTTT. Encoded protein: CASSNSGGGEKLFF.

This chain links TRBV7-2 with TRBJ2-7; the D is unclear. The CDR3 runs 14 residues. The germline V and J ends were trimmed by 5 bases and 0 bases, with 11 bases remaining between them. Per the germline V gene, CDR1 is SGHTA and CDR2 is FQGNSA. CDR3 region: CASSVRIDSYEQYF. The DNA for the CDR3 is TGTGCCAGCAGCGTACGGATCGACTCCTACGAGCAGTACTTC.

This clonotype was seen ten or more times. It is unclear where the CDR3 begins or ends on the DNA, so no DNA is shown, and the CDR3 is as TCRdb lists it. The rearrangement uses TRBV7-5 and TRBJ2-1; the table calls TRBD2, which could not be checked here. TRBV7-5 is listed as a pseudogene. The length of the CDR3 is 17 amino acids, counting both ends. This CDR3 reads CISVPAAYLAGGHEQFF.

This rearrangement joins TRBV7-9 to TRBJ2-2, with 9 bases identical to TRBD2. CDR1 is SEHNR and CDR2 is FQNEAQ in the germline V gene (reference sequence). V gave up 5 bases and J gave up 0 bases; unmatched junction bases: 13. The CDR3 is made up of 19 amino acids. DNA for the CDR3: TGTGCCAGCAGCCGGAAGGGGGCGGGAGGGGTCGCGAACACCGGGGAGCTGTTTTTT. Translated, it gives CASSRKGAGGVANTGELFF.

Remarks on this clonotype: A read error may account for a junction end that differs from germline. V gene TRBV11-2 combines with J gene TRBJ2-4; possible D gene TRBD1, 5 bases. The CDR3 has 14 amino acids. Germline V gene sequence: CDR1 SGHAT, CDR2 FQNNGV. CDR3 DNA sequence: TGTGCCAGCAGCTGGACGGACAATAATTCACCCCTCCACTTC. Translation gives CASSWTDNNSPLHF.